Listed here is a single T cell receptor (beta chain). Its antigen is undetermined. The CDR3 is made up of 13 amino acids. In germline, CDR1 is LGHDT, CDR2 YNNKEL (reference sequence). Deletions cut 1 base from V and 4 bases from J, with 5 bases between. The sample originates from a study of vaccination effects on CD4 cells after COVID-19. Turning to the study itself: A median of 72 days separated the second dose and sampling. Notes on the study in general: Clones that were induced by infection or by vaccine showed marked contraction late after vaccination.

Following 10 days of culture, CD4+ T cells were isolated. Participants were given two doses of BNT162b2 or mRNA-1273 vaccine. Nucleocapsid antibody tests were negative, and the vaccine recipients had no prior SARS-CoV-2 infection. Data came from immunoSEQ multiplex PCR; TCRdb stores just in-frame clones and leaves some out. The repertoire includes over 9,000 clones, about 75% of them detected once, and 10% to 11% sits in the top ten. Sample: CD4+ T cells from PBMCs cultured without peptide, taken after COVID-19 vaccination. This clonotype originated in a human donor who received a COVID-19 vaccine. The chain has TRBV3-1 (or the pseudogene TRBV3-2) and TRBJ1-3; D unclear. This CDR3 reads CASSQVPGNTIYF. The CDR3 region has the DNA TGTGCCAGCAGCCAAGTCCCCGGAAACACCATATATTTT.